This T cell receptor beta chain was identified during a study of shared clonotypes between healthy human individuals. Across the study: The study used three CD4 naive, three CD4 memory, two CD8 naive and one CD8 memory plate per donor.

The study enrolled healthy HIV-negative adults without recent acute infections or vaccinations as donors. Study outcomes and limitations: Donor scarcity curtailed the genetic and exposure-history diversity represented herein.

Concerning this clone itself: What it binds is unknown. The same CDR3 also results from other DNA sequences found in this sample.

Running of the assay took place at deep level. The repertoire was sequenced with immunoSEQ multiplex PCR; TCRdb's copy has only in-frame clones and lacks some. The sample lists about 2 million clones, 90% to 95% occurring once. The sample taken for sequencing was naive CD4+ T cells sorted from blood. Subset: CD45RA+ positively selected. The sequence derives from a man aged 18 to 35 in good health.

The CDR3 sequence is CASSRTGTSYEQYF. DNA for the CDR3: TGTGCCAGTAGTCGGACAGGGACCTCCTACGAGCAGTACTTC. The V call is TRBV19, the J call TRBJ2-7, with 8 bases identical to TRBD1. The CDR3 extends over 14 amino acids. Unmatched junction bases numbered 3, after V lost 5 bases and J lost 0 bases. CDR1 is LNHDA, CDR2 SQIVND, per germline (reference sequence).